The sequence of this TCR beta chain was determined in a study of T cell responses to AZD1222 COVID-19 vaccine. Broader study findings: Dominant at 160-218 and 743-854, vaccine-associated CD4 TCRs also spanned spike. With two AZD1222 doses given, Spike-specific TCR breadth and depth both rose. Just a handful of AZD1222 recipients were seropositive at baseline.

CDR1 is SNHLY and CDR2 is FYNNEI in the germline V gene. Trimming at V came to 6 bases and at J to 4 bases, leaving 10 bases not matched to a gene. This CDR3 has 15 residues. Profiled with immunoSEQ multiplex PCR; TCRdb holds only in-frame clones, not every one. The profile shows 140,000 to 150,000 clones, 75% to 85% of them singletons. To note about this clone: The target antigen is unknown.

This rearrangement joins TRBV2 to TRBJ1-2, with 8 positions matching TRBD1. The sequencing used peripheral blood, collected on day 0 of MenACWY control vaccination. This sequence originates from an adult in good health. The CDR3: CASRGIRGRSYGYTF. The CDR3 DNA is TGTGCCAGCAGAGGAATCAGGGGGCGAAGCTATGGCTACACCTTC.